This TCR beta chain was captured in a study of T-cell memory formation after mild COVID-19. Across the study: Largely, TCR clusters stayed within a single donor.

Concerning this clonotype itself: Antigen unknown.

CDR1 and CDR2 from the germline V gene are LGHDT and YNNKEL (reference sequence). The CDR3 has 13 amino acids. The ends were cut back, 3 bases at V and 1 base at J, with 6 bases in the middle. Barcoded TCR alpha and TCR beta cDNA libraries with UMIs came from 5'RACE using constant-segment primers. Each CDR3 protein is one row after TCRdb ran MiXCR on the 5' RACE reads. Seen here are roughly 580,000 distinct CDR3 sequences, about a sixth observed once, and the top ten hold 12%. The study, taken as a whole, reports: Clones contracting day 15 to 85 were balanced CD4/CD8; later expanders leaned CD4+.

The origin of this receptor is an adult woman who had mild COVID-19 (a few samples of this study predate the infection). Cell type and time point are not known. Source material: PBMCs or a T cell subset sorted from them (not recorded which). V is TRBV3-1 and J is TRBJ1-1, with D uncertain. CDR3 region: CASSQGWNTEAFF. The CDR3 DNA follows: TGTGCCAGCAGCCAGGGATGGAACACTGAAGCTTTCTTT.